The entry that follows covers one TCR beta chain sequence. Antigen unknown. Time point: week 47, end of study. Vaccination comprised doses that each held 300 ug of mutant IDH1 20-mer peptide, plus topical imiquimod. The patients received vaccinations eight times, in weeks 1, 3, 5, 7, 11, 15, 19 and 23. The data were obtained in a study of a mutant IDH1 vaccine in newly diagnosed glioma. Study-level information: Patients got radiotherapy, temozolomide, or both beforehand, and most got both.

Sequencing was performed with immunoSEQ multiplex PCR; in TCRdb, only in-frame clones are kept and a portion is missing. The profile covers tens of thousands of clones, with roughly 86% appearing a single time and over 0.7% taken by the ten largest. Germline V gives CDR1 GTSNPN, CDR2 SVGIG (reference sequence). The CDR3 totals 15 residues. Germline trimming cut 2 bases from V and 1 base from J; bases unmatched to any gene: 7. The chain carries TRBV30 and TRBJ1-2; 7 positions match TRBD1. The input for sequencing was PBMCs, taken from a glioma patient whose treatment included an IDH1 peptide vaccine. This receptor was taken from a woman aged 45-60 years with glioma. CDR3 coding DNA: TGTGCCTGGAGTCAGGGGGGGCTGGTTAACTATGGCTACACCTTC. It encodes CAWSQGGLVNYGYTF.